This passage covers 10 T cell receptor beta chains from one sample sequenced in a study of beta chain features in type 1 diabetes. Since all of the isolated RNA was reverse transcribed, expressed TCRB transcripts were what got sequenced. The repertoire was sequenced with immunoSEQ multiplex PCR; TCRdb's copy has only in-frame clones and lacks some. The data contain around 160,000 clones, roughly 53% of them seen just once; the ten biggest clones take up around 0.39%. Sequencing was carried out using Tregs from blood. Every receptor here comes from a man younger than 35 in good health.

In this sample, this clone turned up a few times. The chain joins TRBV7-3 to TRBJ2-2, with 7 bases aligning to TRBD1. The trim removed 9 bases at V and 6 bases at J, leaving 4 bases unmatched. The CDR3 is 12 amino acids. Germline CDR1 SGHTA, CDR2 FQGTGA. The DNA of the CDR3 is TGTGCCAGTCGACAGGGTTCCGGGGAGCTGTTTTTT. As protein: CASRQGSGELFF.

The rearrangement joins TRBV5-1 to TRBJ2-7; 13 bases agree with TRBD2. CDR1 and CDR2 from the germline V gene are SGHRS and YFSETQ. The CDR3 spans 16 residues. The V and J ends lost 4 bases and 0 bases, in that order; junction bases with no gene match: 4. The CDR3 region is CASSRGLAGPSYEQYF. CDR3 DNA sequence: TGCGCCAGCAGCAGGGGACTAGCGGGACCCTCCTACGAGCAGTACTTC.

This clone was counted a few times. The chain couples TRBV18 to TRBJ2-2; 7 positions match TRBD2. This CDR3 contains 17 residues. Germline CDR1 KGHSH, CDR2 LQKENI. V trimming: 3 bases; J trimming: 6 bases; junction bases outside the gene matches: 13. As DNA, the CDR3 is TGTGCCAGCTCACCCCTCGGGAGGAGGGGTGTCGCCGGGGAGCTGTTTTTT. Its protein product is CASSPLGRRGVAGELFF.

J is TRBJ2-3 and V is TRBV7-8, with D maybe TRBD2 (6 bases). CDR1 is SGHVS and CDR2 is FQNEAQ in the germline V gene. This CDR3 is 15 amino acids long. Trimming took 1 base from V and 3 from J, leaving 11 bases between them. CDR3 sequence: CASSLDWAGTDTQYF. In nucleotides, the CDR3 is TGTGCCAGCAGCTTAGATTGGGCGGGGACAGATACGCAGTATTTT.

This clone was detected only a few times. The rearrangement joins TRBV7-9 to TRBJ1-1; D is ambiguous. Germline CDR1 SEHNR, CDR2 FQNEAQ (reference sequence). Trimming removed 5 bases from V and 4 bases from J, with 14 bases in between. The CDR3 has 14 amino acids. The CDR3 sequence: CASSPRAAGTEAFF. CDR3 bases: TGTGCCAGCAGCCCACGGGCCGCGGGCACTGAAGCTTTCTTT.

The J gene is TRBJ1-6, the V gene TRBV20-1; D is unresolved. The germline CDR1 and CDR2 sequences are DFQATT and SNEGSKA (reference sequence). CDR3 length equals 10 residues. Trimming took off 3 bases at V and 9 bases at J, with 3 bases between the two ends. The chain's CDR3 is CSASLSPLHF. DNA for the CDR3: TGCAGTGCTAGCCTTTCACCCCTCCACTTT.

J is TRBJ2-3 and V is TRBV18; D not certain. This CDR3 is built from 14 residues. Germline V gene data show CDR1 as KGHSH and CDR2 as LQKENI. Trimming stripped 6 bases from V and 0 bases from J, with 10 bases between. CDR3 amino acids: CASSRVASTDTQYF. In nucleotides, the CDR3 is TGTGCCAGCTCTCGGGTCGCTAGCACAGATACGCAGTATTTT.

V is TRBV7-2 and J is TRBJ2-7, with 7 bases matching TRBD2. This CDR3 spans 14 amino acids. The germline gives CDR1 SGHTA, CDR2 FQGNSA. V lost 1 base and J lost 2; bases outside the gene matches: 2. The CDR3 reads CASSLDGGAYEQYF. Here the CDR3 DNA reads TGTGCCAGCAGCTTAGATGGGGGGGCCTACGAGCAGTACTTC.

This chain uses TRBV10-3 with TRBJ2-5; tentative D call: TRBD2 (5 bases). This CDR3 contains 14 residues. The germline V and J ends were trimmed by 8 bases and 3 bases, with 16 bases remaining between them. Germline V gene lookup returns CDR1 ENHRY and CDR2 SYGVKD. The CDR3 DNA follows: TGTGCCATCCGTGTGAGGGATCTCGAAGAGACCCAGTACTTC. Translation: CAIRVRDLEETQYF.

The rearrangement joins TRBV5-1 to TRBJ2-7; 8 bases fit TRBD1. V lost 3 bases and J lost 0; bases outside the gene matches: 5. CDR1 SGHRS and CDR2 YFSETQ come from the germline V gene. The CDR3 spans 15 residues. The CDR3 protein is CASSWNRGSSYEQYF. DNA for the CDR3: TGCGCCAGCAGCTGGAACAGGGGGAGCTCCTACGAGCAGTACTTC.